The sequence of this T cell receptor beta chain was determined in a study of T-cell memory formation after mild COVID-19 (dated by TCRdb to the early 2020s). Some background on the complete study: TCR sequence clusters from the two donors were largely donor specific. Longitudinal TCRalpha and TCRbeta repertoire sequencing tracked T-cell clones expanding and contracting after mild COVID-19 in two donors. The cohort comprised two young, previously healthy adult volunteers, one female and one male. Overall results and qualifications from the work: Only a couple of mild cases were covered by the study, and larger cohorts that include severe cases with pre-infection samples were considered necessary. Clones that contracted from day 15 to 85 showed balanced CD4/CD8 phenotypes, whereas a second wave of clones that expanded from day 15 to 37 leaned towards CD4+. SARS-CoV-2 specificity of the second-wave clones peaking on day 37 was not confirmed. The detection of some responding clones in pre-infection memory suggests that pre-existing cross-reactive memory T cells joined the SARS-CoV-2 response. Contracting CD4+ clones turned up mainly in the CM and EM memory subsets, whereas EMRA was where CD8+ clones were enriched.

The data were produced on an Illumina NovaSeq 6000. TCRalpha and TCRbeta cDNA libraries were built by 5'RACE with constant-segment primers, adding sample barcodes and unique molecular identifiers. Trizol reagent was used to extract RNA from every sample. Libraries were amplified in two PCR steps, with a second sample barcode and Illumina TruSeq adapters added in the second step. Libraries were sequenced on an Illumina NovaSeq with 2 x 150 bp paired-end reads. In the original analysis: The reads were demultiplexed and collapsed into UMI-guided consensus sequences using migec v1.2.7. With mixcr v2.1.11, UMI consensuses were aligned to TRA and TRB V and J templates and assembled into clonotypes. A clonotype was counted as expanded or contracted only when both edgeR and NoisET called the clonotype significant, with the noise models trained on biological replicates. For edgeR calls, the cutoffs were a false discovery rate-adjusted p below 0.01 and a log2 fold-change threshold of 1. As an exploratory analysis of dynamics, max-normalized trajectories of the 1000 most abundant clonotypes were examined with PCA combined with hierarchical clustering. Separately sequenced CD4+ and CD8+ repertoires were used to assign the CD4 or CD8 phenotype of responding clones. TCRdb reanalyzed the raw reads on its own, using fastp at Q25 for trimming and MiXCR for clone calling, and kept in-frame beta chains. Rows with a matching CDR3 protein are joined into one entry that keeps the most common DNA and genes. V and J calls and clone size were set by TCRdb, not the authors. This sample is represented by 80,000 to 90,000 distinct CDR3 sequences; approximately 25% of them were singletons. In total, the top ten clones hold about 40% of the sample.

As to this clonotype: Its antigen is not yet known. No base quality information exists; no much larger clone differs at one position.

Ficoll-Paque density gradient centrifugation was used to isolate PBMCs. From cysteine to phenylalanine, the CDR3 is 15 amino acids long. The retained sequence is limited to the CDR3, 45 bases, with the frame set at the first base. CDR1 and CDR2 are read off the germline V gene as SGHDT and YYEEEE. Trimming accounts for 5 bases at V and 4 bases at J, while the number of junction bases matched to no gene is 8. This receptor was obtained from a man younger than 30 who had mild COVID-19 (a few samples of this study predate the infection). The sample titles of this study are shuffled in the database, so cell type and time point are left out; the donor was told from shared clones. Recombination joined TRBV5-6 with TRBJ2-5, with 10 bases in between that match TRBD2. Specimen: PBMCs or a T cell subset sorted from them (not recorded which). CDR3 sequence: CASSEPGLAPETQYF. Read as DNA, the sequence is TGTGCCAGCAGTGAACCGGGACTAGCGCCAGAGACCCAGTACTTC.